The source of this T cell receptor (beta chain) is a study of control samples from healthy donors and cancer patients. Sequencing used immunoSEQ multiplex PCR; TCRdb keeps in-frame clones, though not all of them. The sample contains around 57,000 clones, 91% of which appear only once. V was cut by 0 bases and J by 8 bases, with 7 bases left in between. CDR3 length: 13 residues. Per germline, CDR1 LGHNA and CDR2 YSLEER. This clone was counted once. The receptor was isolated from a man under 40 with colorectal cancer. Sequenced: PBMCs. The chain uses TRBV4-3 and TRBJ1-4; no clear D. CDR3 DNA sequence: TGCGCCAGCAGCCAAGATAGGCGCGAAAAACTGTTTTTT. Translated, it gives CASSQDRREKLFF.